This TCR beta chain came from a study of cytomegalovirus exposure and HLA in healthy donors. Whole-study findings and limits: A classifier reportedly called cytomegalovirus status with high sensitivity and specificity. The authors listed 150 to 200 TCR beta chains as cytomegalovirus-associated.

For this clone: The antigen is not known.

The donors were part of the validation cohort of 120 or so subjects. That cohort was separate from the first cohort, which comprised about 730 subjects. CDR1 and CDR2 from the germline V gene are MNHEY and SMNVEV (reference sequence). The CDR3 loop spans 15 amino acids. V shed 5 bases and J 7 bases; nucleotides not matched to a gene: 11. Profiled with immunoSEQ multiplex PCR; TCRdb holds only in-frame clones, not every one. Of more than 65,000 clones in the sample, roughly 96% were seen once. The V call is TRBV27, the J call TRBJ2-3; TRBD2 matches 8 bases. Material for sequencing was PBMCs. The origin of this receptor is a young woman in good health and CMV-seronegative. The DNA of the CDR3 is TGTGCCAGCAGTGAGGCGGGGGGAGGGCTGAATACGCAGTATTTT. This sequence encodes CASSEAGGGLNTQYF.